Below are 32 T cell receptor beta chains sequenced from a single sample in a study of OX40 agonist ivuxolimab in advanced cancers. Repertoires were generated with immunoSEQ multiplex PCR, while TCRdb's copy carries only in-frame clones and drops some. The sample comprises tens of thousands of clones, about 83% of which are singletons, and 0.6% to 0.85% rests with the top ten. The sample in question was CD4+ or CD8+ T cells sorted from blood, obtained in a trial of the OX40 agonist ivuxolimab. All receptors come from an adult with an advanced solid tumor such as melanoma, head and neck, liver or kidney cancer.

V gene TRBV10-1 combines with J gene TRBJ1-1, with D maybe TRBD1 (6 bases). The germline gives CDR1 WNHNN, CDR2 SYGVQD (reference sequence). This CDR3 comprises 14 residues. V lost 2 bases and J lost 8, with 15 bases in between. The CDR3 DNA reads as TGCGCCAGCAGTGAGACCAACAGGGAGAGGGAAGCTTTCTTT. This codes for CASSETNREREAFF.

This rearrangement joins TRBV7-8 to TRBJ2-2; D not certain. The CDR3 is 14 residues long. Trimming pared 1 base from V and 1 base from J, leaving 4 bases between. CDR1 is SGHVS and CDR2 is FQNEAQ in the germline V gene. The CDR3 sequence is CASSLELNTGELFF. The DNA of the CDR3 is TGTGCCAGCAGCTTAGAACTGAACACCGGGGAGCTGTTTTTT.

The table lists this clone with a few counts. The gene calls are TRBV5-1 and TRBJ2-5, with D perhaps TRBD1 or TRBD2 (5 bases each). CDR1 is SGHRS and CDR2 is YFSETQ in the germline V gene. V was shortened by 4 bases and J by 1 base, with 8 bases between the two germline ends. The CDR3 has 13 residues. The CDR3 sequence: CASSEGPQETQYF. CDR3 in DNA: TGCGCCAGCAGCGAGGGACCCCAAGAGACCCAGTACTTC.

This rearrangement joins TRBV18 to TRBJ1-3, with D possibly being TRBD1 (5 bases). V was shortened by 0 bases and J by 4 bases, with 13 bases between the two germline ends. The CDR3 is made up of 16 amino acids. Germline V CDR1 and CDR2: KGHSH, LQKENI. The CDR3 sequence: CASSPPAQGRGNTIYF. In DNA, the CDR3 is TGTGCCAGCTCACCACCCGCCCAGGGAAGGGGAAACACCATATATTTT.

The V and J genes are TRBV19 and TRBJ1-2; no clear D gene. The CDR3 extends over 14 amino acids. CDR1 LNHDA and CDR2 SQIVND come from the germline V gene (reference sequence). V dropped 1 base and J dropped 0 bases, with 6 bases sitting between them. CDR3 nucleotides: TGTGCCAGTAGTATAGGCCTGGCTAACTATGGCTACACCTTC. Protein product: CASSIGLANYGYTF. The whole variable domain, remainder taken from reference TRBV19 and TRBJ1-2, is DGGITQSPKYLFRKEGQNVTLSCEQNLNHDAMYWYRQDPGQGLRLIYYSQIVNDFQKGDIAEGYSVSREKKESFPLTVTSAQKNPTAFYLCASSIGLANYGYTFGSGTRLTVV.

The chain links TRBV4-3 to TRBJ1-2; D gene uncertain. Germline V gene data show CDR1 as LGHNA and CDR2 as YSLEER. The length of the CDR3 is 13 residues. The V end was cut by 0 bases, the J end by 4 bases, with 6 bases between. Written as DNA, the CDR3 is TGCGCCAGCAGCCAAGAATACAGCTATGGCTACACCTTC. It yields the protein CASSQEYSYGYTF.

This sequence joins TRBV9 and TRBJ2-1; the match to TRBD1 covers 9 bases. CDR3 length: 15 residues. Germline trimming cut 3 bases from V and 9 bases from J; bases unmatched to any gene: 10. Germline CDR1 is SGDLS and CDR2 is YYNGEE. The CDR3: CASSERGQGKGEQFF. The CDR3 nucleotides read TGTGCCAGCAGCGAGAGGGGACAGGGAAAGGGTGAGCAGTTCTTC.

The gene calls are TRBV19 and TRBJ1-5; D gene unclear. Per germline, CDR1 LNHDA and CDR2 SQIVND (reference sequence). The ends were cut back, 3 bases at V and 3 bases at J, with 9 bases in the middle. This CDR3 is 14 amino acids long. This CDR3 reads CASSIAGNNQPQHF. CDR3 DNA: TGTGCCAGTAGTATCGCGGGGAACAATCAGCCCCAGCATTTT.

The chain joins TRBV6-1 to TRBJ2-7; D may be TRBD1 (5 bases). This CDR3 region has 13 residues. Germline V CDR1 and CDR2: MNHNS, SASEGT. With 4 bases removed from V and 5 bases from J, the gap between germline ends came to 12 bases. CDR3 nucleotides: TGTGCCAGCAGTGGGACACCCTGGGACGAGCAGTACTTC. Protein sequence: CASSGTPWDEQYF.

The V and J genes are TRBV18 and TRBJ1-2, with no clear D. Germline V lookup: CDR1 KGHSH, CDR2 LQKENI. This CDR3 contains 14 residues. V lost 2 bases to trimming and J lost 1 base, with 8 bases between them. The CDR3 is CASSPGVFNYGYTF. The CDR3 coding sequence is TGTGCCAGCTCACCAGGGGTTTTTAACTATGGCTACACCTTC.

V usage is TRBV15 and J usage is TRBJ2-5, with D perhaps TRBD2 (6 bases). CDR1 LNHNV and CDR2 YYDKDF come from the germline V gene (reference sequence). Trimming pared 0 bases from V and 5 bases from J, leaving 10 bases between. CDR3 length: 14 residues. The CDR3 sequence: CATSRDLGGETQYF. Here the CDR3 DNA reads TGTGCCACCAGCAGAGATCTAGGAGGGGAGACCCAGTACTTC. Complete variable domain (other parts from reference TRBV15 and TRBJ2-5): DAMVIQNPRYQVTQFGKPVTLSCSQTLNHNVMYWYQQKSSQAPKLLFHYYDKDFNNEADTPDNFQSRRPNTSFCFLDIRSPGLGDTAMYLCATSRDLGGETQYFGPGTRLLVL.

J is TRBJ2-3 and V is TRBV7-2; D call uncertain. Germline CDR1 reads SGHTA; CDR2 reads FQGNSA. The CDR3 runs 14 residues. V was shortened by 1 base and J by 5 bases, with 10 bases between the two germline ends. The CDR3 region has the DNA TGTGCCAGCAGCTTAGGCGGCCCCGGAGATACGCAGTATTTT. As protein: CASSLGGPGDTQYF. Full variable domain (remainder filled in from reference TRBV7-2 and TRBJ2-3): GAGVSQSPSNKVTEKGKDVELRCDPISGHTALYWYRQSLGQGLEFLIYFQGNSAPDKSGLPSDRFSAERTGGSVSTLTIQRTQQEDSAVYLCASSLGGPGDTQYFGPGTRLTVL.

This clone was seen more than once but under ten times. V gene TRBV6-1 combines with J gene TRBJ2-1, with no clear D. V was shortened by 6 bases and J by 0 bases, with 9 bases between the two germline ends. Germline V lookup: CDR1 MNHNS, CDR2 SASEGT. This CDR3 is 14 amino acids long. CDR3 loop: CASRDAGSYNEQFF. The CDR3 bases are TGTGCCAGCAGAGATGCCGGCTCCTACAATGAGCAGTTCTTC.

This chain connects TRBV7-2 to TRBJ1-6; perhaps TRBD1 as D (5 bases). Germline V gene data show CDR1 as SGHTA and CDR2 as FQGNSA. This CDR3 contains 16 residues. Deletions cut 2 bases from V and 6 bases from J, with 14 bases between. The CDR3 loop is CASSLLGAQSNSPLHF. CDR3 nucleotide sequence: TGTGCCAGCAGCTTACTAGGGGCCCAATCTAATTCACCCCTCCACTTT.

This chain joins TRBV6-6 and TRBJ1-1; 7 positions agree with TRBD1. V shed 6 bases and J 1 base; nucleotides not matched to a gene: 8. CDR3 length: 15 amino acids. Germline CDR1 MNHNY, CDR2 SVGAGI (reference sequence). The CDR3 nucleotides read TGTGCCAGCAGGATGGGCAGGGGGAAGAACACTGAAGCTTTCTTT. Protein sequence: CASRMGRGKNTEAFF.

The chain employs TRBV5-6 and TRBJ2-6; D perhaps matches TRBD1 (7 bases). In germline, CDR1 is SGHDT, CDR2 YYEEEE. V shed 3 bases and J shed 1 base, with 11 bases lying between them. This CDR3 is 16 amino acids long. CDR3 sequence reads: CASSSTGRSGANVLTF. The CDR3 DNA follows: TGTGCCAGCAGCTCGACAGGGAGGTCTGGGGCCAACGTCCTGACTTTC. The full variable domain, rest sourced from reference TRBV5-6 and TRBJ2-6, is DAGVTQSPTHLIKTRGQQVTLRCSPKSGHDTVSWYQQALGQGPQFIFQYYEEEERQRGNFPDRFSGHQFPNYSSELNVNALLLGDSALYLCASSSTGRSGANVLTFGAGSRLTVL.

V is TRBV10-3 and J is TRBJ2-7, with 7 bases fitting TRBD1. This CDR3 is 12 amino acids long. The germline V gene encodes CDR1 ENHRY and CDR2 SYGVKD. V dropped 4 bases and J dropped 3; count of bases not matched to a gene: 0. Here the CDR3 reads CAISAGGYEQYF. In DNA form, the CDR3 reads TGTGCCATCAGTGCAGGGGGCTACGAGCAGTACTTC.

V is TRBV5-1 and J is TRBJ2-1, with a tentative D call TRBD1 (5 bases). V lost 0 bases and J 0 bases, leaving 16 bases between the germline ends. Germline CDR1 and CDR2: SGHRS and YFSETQ. The CDR3 runs to 18 residues. This CDR3 is CASSLGPVYDSSYNEQFF. The CDR3 bases are TGCGCCAGCAGCTTGGGTCCCGTTTACGACAGCTCCTACAATGAGCAGTTCTTC.

The gene calls are TRBV6-5 and TRBJ1-1; D is ambiguous. Germline V CDR1 and CDR2: MNHEY, SVGAGI. The CDR3 length is 15 residues. Deletions cut 1 base from V and 0 bases from J, with 9 bases between. The CDR3 loop is CASSYLGSLNTEAFF. CDR3 bases: TGTGCCAGCAGTTACTTGGGCAGTCTGAACACTGAAGCTTTCTTT.

This clone was observed a handful of times. The chain carries TRBV7-3 and TRBJ1-1, with unresolved D. The CDR3 extends over 13 amino acids. The ends were cut back, 5 bases at V and 1 base at J, with 8 bases in the middle. The germline gives CDR1 SGHTA, CDR2 FQGTGA. In DNA form, the CDR3 reads TGTGCCAGCAGCGTTGCCGAGAACACTGAAGCTTTCTTT. Amino acids: CASSVAENTEAFF.

The rearrangement uses TRBV7-3 and TRBJ2-3, with D possibly matching TRBD1 (5 bases). The CDR3 extends over 14 amino acids. V was shortened by 2 bases and J by 6 bases, with 12 bases between the two germline ends. CDR1 and CDR2 from the germline V gene are SGHTA and FQGTGA. The CDR3 loop reads CASSLSGRWDTQYF. In DNA, the CDR3 is TGTGCCAGCAGCTTATCAGGGCGATGGGATACGCAGTATTTT. Supplemented by reference TRBV7-3 and TRBJ2-3, the full variable domain reads GAGVSQTPSNKVTEKGKYVELRCDPISGHTALYWYRQSLGQGPEFLIYFQGTGAADDSGLPNDRFFAVRPEGSVSTLKIQRTERGDSAVYLCASSLSGRWDTQYFGPGTRLTVL.

V and J are TRBV18 and TRBJ2-7; 11 bases fit TRBD1. J was trimmed by 5 bases and V by 6 bases; bases with no gene match: 3. The V gene's germline CDR1 is KGHSH and CDR2 LQKENI. The CDR3 has 13 residues. CDR3 amino acids: CASSSGQGDEQYF. Written as DNA, the CDR3 is TGTGCCAGCTCTTCGGGACAGGGGGACGAGCAGTACTTC.

The chain joins TRBV5-6 to TRBJ1-1; D is unclear. This CDR3 comprises 11 residues. CDR1 SGHDT and CDR2 YYEEEE come from the germline V gene. The V and J ends lost 4 bases and 1 base respectively, with 2 bases between them. The CDR3 bases are TGTGCCAGCAGCCGGAACACTGAAGCTTTCTTT. Translating it yields CASSRNTEAFF.

The chain recombines TRBV4-3 with TRBJ1-1; TRBD1 might be the D (5 bases). The CDR3 is made up of 14 amino acids. The V end lost 0 bases, the J end lost 4 bases, and 9 bases lay between the germline ends. The V gene's germline CDR1 is LGHNA and CDR2 YSLEER. CDR3 DNA sequence: TGCGCCAGCAGCCAAGATCCCGACAGCACTGAAGCTTTCTTT. This sequence encodes CASSQDPDSTEAFF.

This clone was seen only once. V usage is TRBV4-3 and J usage is TRBJ2-7; 8 bases are shared with TRBD1. Per germline, CDR1 LGHNA and CDR2 YSLEER. V shed 1 base, J shed 2 bases, and the junction held 4 bases outside the gene matches. The CDR3 has 15 amino acids. In DNA form, the CDR3 reads TGCGCCAGCAGCCAAGCCGGGACAGGACCCTACGAGCAGTACTTC. It encodes CASSQAGTGPYEQYF.

This chain links TRBV7-2 with TRBJ1-1; D gene unclear. The CDR3 spans 13 residues. The V end lost 2 bases, the J end lost 1 base, and 5 bases lay between the germline ends. CDR1 is SGHTA and CDR2 is FQGNSA in the germline V gene. The CDR3 DNA reads TGTGCCAGCAGCTTAAACCGGAACACTGAAGCTTTCTTT. This codes for CASSLNRNTEAFF.

This chain joins TRBV7-1 and TRBJ2-3; either TRBD1 or TRBD2 may supply D (6 bases each). TRBV7-1 is identified as an open reading frame with a role that is uncertain. Trimming removed 4 bases from V and 6 bases from J, with 17 bases in between. The CDR3 extends over 15 amino acids. CDR3 sequence reads: CASSLELAGGDTQYF. CDR3 DNA: TGTGCCAGCAGCTTAGAACTAGCTGGGGGCGATACGCAGTATTTT.

The rearrangement links TRBV19 to TRBJ1-6; 8 positions match TRBD1. The ends lost 3 bases at V and 7 bases at J; junction bases unmatched: 8. The germline CDR1 and CDR2 sequences are LNHDA and SQIVND (reference sequence). The CDR3 has 16 residues. The CDR3 coding sequence is TGTGCCAGTAGTATCGTCAGGGACAGGCCCAATTCACCCCTCCACTTT. This encodes CASSIVRDRPNSPLHF.

This chain links TRBV29-1 with TRBJ2-3; D is ambiguous. CDR1 SQVTM and CDR2 ANQGSEA come from the germline V gene. The CDR3 has 10 amino acids. Trimming removed 8 bases from V and 2 bases from J, with 5 bases in between. The CDR3: CSSNTDTQYF. DNA for the CDR3: TGCAGCTCAAACACAGATACGCAGTATTTT.

The chain combines TRBV6-5 with TRBJ1-6, with 8 bases lining up with TRBD1. The V and J ends lost 8 bases and 5 bases, in that order; junction bases with no gene match: 2. There are 13 residues in the CDR3. Germline assignment: CDR1 MNHEY and CDR2 SVGAGI. CDR3 bases: TGTGCCAGCTCGGGACAGGATAATTCACCCCTCCACTTT. Protein product: CASSGQDNSPLHF.

The V and J genes are TRBV9 and TRBJ2-1; D possibly corresponds to TRBD1 (5 bases). This CDR3 is built from 14 residues. V gave up 5 bases and J gave up 0 bases, with 9 bases separating them. Germline CDR1 SGDLS, CDR2 YYNGEE. CDR3 loop: CASRGLSSYNEQFF. CDR3 DNA sequence: TGTGCCAGCAGGGGGCTGAGCTCCTACAATGAGCAGTTCTTC.

The rearrangement uses TRBV29-1 and TRBJ1-1; 9 bases map to TRBD1. Germline V gene sequence: CDR1 SQVTM, CDR2 ANQGSEA. CDR3 length: 13 amino acids. Trimming took 6 bases from V and 0 from J; bases not matched to a gene: 2. The CDR3 DNA sequence: TGCAGCGTGGGACAGGGTCTGAACACTGAAGCTTTCTTT. Translation gives CSVGQGLNTEAFF.